The rows below give T cell receptor beta chains drawn from one sample of a study of identical twins. A single record per CDR3 protein comes from TCRdb applying MiXCR to the 5' RACE reads. This sample has under 900,000 distinct CDR3 sequences, with roughly an eighth found just once. These data also featured in a second study, about yellow fever vaccine responses in identical twins.

Source material: PBMCs. These receptors were obtained from a woman aged 18-29 years in good health. Both conserved end residues are part of each CDR3. The order of the fields is clone size, V gene, J gene, D gene, CDR3 protein, CDR3 DNA. A D gene is named only where the DNA matches it firmly. Not all rows give a size; the values are once, few, many and, for expanded clones, a class.

>NA|TRBV9|TRBJ2-4|NA
CASSVGPTIAKNIQYF
TGTGCCAGCAGCGTAGGGCCGACGATCGCCAAAAACATTCAGTACTTC
>few|TRBV5-6|TRBJ2-1|TRBD2
CASSPDEISGRSSYNEQFF
TGTGCCAGCAGCCCTGATGAAATTAGCGGGAGGTCCTCCTACAATGAGCAGTTCTTC
>few|TRBV10-3|TRBJ2-1|NA
CAISDSDIYNEQFF
TGTGCCATCAGTGACTCGGACATATACAATGAGCAGTTCTTC
>NA|TRBV15|TRBJ2-7|TRBD2
CATSLRLAGGLEQYF
TGTGCCACCAGCCTCCGGCTAGCGGGAGGGCTCGAGCAGTACTTC
>NA|TRBV4-1|TRBJ2-5|NA
CASSQERLVQETQYF
TGCGCCAGCAGCCAAGAGAGGCTAGTCCAAGAGACCCAGTACTTC
>few|TRBV10-2|TRBJ2-7|NA
CASKGPGPYEQYF
TGCGCCAGCAAGGGCCCGGGTCCCTACGAGCAGTACTTC
>once|TRBV29-1|TRBJ2-1|TRBD2
CSAVASGVIYEQFF
TGCAGCGCTGTGGCTAGCGGGGTGATATATGAGCAGTTCTTC
>few|TRBV11-3|TRBJ2-2|TRBD1
CASSSGTGAAGELFF
TGTGCCAGCAGCTCAGGGACAGGGGCTGCCGGGGAGCTGTTTTTT
>NA|TRBV4-1|TRBJ1-2|NA
CASSQVTKSNYGYTF
TGCGCCAGCAGCCAAGTTACCAAATCTAACTATGGCTACACCTTC
>NA|TRBV9|TRBJ2-3|NA
CASSVYSIGTDTQYF
TGTGCCAGCAGCGTGTACAGTATAGGTACAGATACGCAGTATTTT
>many|TRBV4-1|TRBJ2-2|TRBD1
CASSQTRTGGSTGELFF
TGCGCCAGCAGCCAAACCCGGACAGGGGGTAGCACCGGGGAGCTGTTTTTT
>NA|TRBV27|TRBJ1-5|NA
CASSPRGQGSNQPQHF
TGTGCCAGCAGTCCCCGGGGGCAGGGGAGCAATCAGCCCCAGCATTTT
>many|TRBV7-3|TRBJ2-3|NA
CASSPRGMSTDTQYF
TGTGCCAGCAGCCCTCGGGGGATGAGCACAGATACGCAGTATTTT
>NA|TRBV20-1|TRBJ1-5|NA
CSAPLRISNQPQHF
TGCAGTGCTCCTCTACGAATTAGCAATCAGCCCCAGCATTTT
>many|TRBV4-1|TRBJ1-2|NA
CASSQVGGSAYGYTF
TGCGCCAGCAGCCAAGTGGGGGGCTCGGCCTATGGCTACACCTTC
>many|TRBV12-3/TRBV12-4|TRBJ2-7|NA
CASSLALGTTYEQYF
TGTGCCAGCAGTTTAGCGCTAGGGACAACCTACGAGCAGTACTTC
>few|TRBV24-1|TRBJ2-2|NA
CATTYGEAENTGELFF
TGTGCCACCACTTACGGGGAAGCGGAGAACACCGGGGAGCTGTTTTTT
>many|TRBV5-1|TRBJ2-2|NA
CASSLSGGMRTGELFF
TGCGCCAGCAGCTTGAGTGGGGGCATGAGGACCGGGGAGCTGTTTTTT
>NA|TRBV4-1|TRBJ2-1|NA
CASSLERQGGEQFF
TGCGCCAGCAGCCTGGAACGACAGGGAGGGGAGCAGTTCTTC
>many|TRBV10-3|TRBJ1-1|NA
CAISEKLNTEAFF
TGTGCCATCAGTGAGAAATTGAACACTGAAGCTTTCTTT
>NA|TRBV9|TRBJ2-5|NA
CASSSSPGRGETQYF
TGTGCCAGCAGCTCAAGCCCGGGGCGGGGAGAGACCCAGTACTTC
>few|TRBV10-3|TRBJ2-1|TRBD1
CAISLTGSDEQFF
TGTGCCATCAGCCTGACAGGGTCGGATGAGCAGTTCTTC
>few|TRBV25-1|TRBJ2-3|TRBD1
CASRSDRSTDTQYF
TGTGCCAGCCGATCGGACAGGAGCACAGATACGCAGTATTTT
>few|TRBV6-1|TRBJ1-4|TRBD1
CASSRPTGQGYEKLFF
TGTGCCAGCAGCCGCCCGACGGGACAGGGTTATGAAAAACTGTTTTTT
>NA|TRBV20-1|TRBJ2-1|TRBD2
CSARDLAGDSYEQFF
TGCAGTGCTAGAGATTTAGCGGGAGATAGCTATGAGCAGTTCTTC
>NA|TRBV12-3/TRBV12-4|TRBJ2-5|TRBD2
CASSFRGSGLETQYF
TGTGCCAGCAGTTTTCGCGGGAGTGGGTTAGAGACCCAGTACTTC
>NA|TRBV4-1|TRBJ2-2|TRBD1
CASSQGDRRGTGELFF
TGCGCCAGCAGCCAAGGGGACAGGCGTGGCACCGGGGAGCTGTTTTTT
>NA|TRBV27|TRBJ2-5|TRBD1
CASGQGLQGETQYF
TGTGCCAGCGGACAGGGGCTACAGGGAGAGACCCAGTACTTC
>NA|TRBV9|TRBJ2-2|TRBD1
CASSDTGANTGELFF
TGTGCCAGCAGCGATACAGGGGCGAACACCGGGGAGCTGTTTTTT
>many|TRBV20-1|TRBJ2-1|TRBD2
CSARGLAGREQFF
TGCAGTGCTAGAGGACTAGCGGGGAGAGAGCAGTTCTTC
>NA|TRBV20-1|TRBJ2-1|TRBD2
CSARTTSGFYNEQFF
TGCAGTGCAAGAACGACTAGCGGATTCTACAATGAGCAGTTCTTC
>few|TRBV19|TRBJ2-3|TRBD2
CASRKSGRAADTQYF
TGTGCCAGTAGAAAGAGCGGGAGGGCGGCAGATACGCAGTATTTT
>few|TRBV5-1|TRBJ2-3|NA
CASGRDTSTDTQYF
TGCGCCAGCGGCCGGGACACGAGCACAGATACGCAGTATTTT
>many|TRBV2|TRBJ1-1|NA
CASRTGGLNTEAFF
TGTGCCAGCAGGACCGGGGGGCTAAACACTGAAGCTTTCTTT
>few|TRBV7-9|TRBJ2-3|NA
CASSSSSYGTGWDTQYF
TGTGCCAGCAGCTCCTCTAGCTATGGGACGGGCTGGGATACGCAGTATTTT
>few|TRBV7-7|TRBJ1-4|NA
CASSFPERATNEKLFF
TGTGCCAGCAGCTTTCCGGAGAGGGCAACTAATGAAAAACTGTTTTTT
>NA|TRBV12-3/TRBV12-4|TRBJ2-1|TRBD2
CASRKSGIAYNEQFF
TGTGCCAGCAGAAAAAGCGGGATCGCCTACAATGAGCAGTTCTTC
>few|TRBV3-1|TRBJ2-7|TRBD2
CASSQNTGTSGFKQYF
TGTGCCAGCAGCCAAAATACCGGGACTAGCGGGTTTAAGCAGTACTTC
>many|TRBV28|TRBJ1-5|TRBD1
CASSPDDRVIQPQHF
TGTGCCAGCAGTCCCGACGACAGGGTTATTCAGCCCCAGCATTTT
>few|TRBV25-1|TRBJ2-3|TRBD2
CASSQTGGTDTQYF
TGTGCCAGCAGTCAGACCGGGGGGACAGATACGCAGTATTTT
>NA|TRBV9|TRBJ2-1|NA
CASSVGSVEQFF
TGTGCCAGCAGCGTAGGTTCCGTCGAGCAGTTCTTC
>NA|TRBV5-1|TRBJ2-7|TRBD2
CASSARTSGSYEQYF
TGCGCCAGCAGCGCCCGGACTAGCGGGAGTTACGAGCAGTACTTC
>many|TRBV3-1|TRBJ1-1|TRBD1
CASSTSDRGNTEAFF
TGTGCCAGCAGCACCTCGGACAGGGGGAACACTGAAGCTTTCTTT
>NA|TRBV11-2|TRBJ1-1|NA
CASSLGSHMNTEAFF
TGTGCCAGCAGCTTGGGGTCTCACATGAACACTGAAGCTTTCTTT
>NA|TRBV9|TRBJ2-3|TRBD2
CASSLRASGPASTDTQYF
TGTGCCAGCAGCCTCCGGGCTAGCGGGCCTGCTAGCACAGATACGCAGTATTTT